Shown below are 14 T cell receptor beta chains from a single sample sequenced in a study of cytomegalovirus exposure and HLA in healthy donors (dated by TCRdb to about 2017). The library was produced with the immunoSEQ multiplex PCR assay. The multiplex PCR relied on a mix of 60 forward primers for TCR Vbeta segments and 13 reverse primers for TCR Jbeta segments. TCRdb holds this immuneACCESS table with in-frame rearrangements only. Some clones are missing; in checked studies, unresolved V genes explain under half, and the rest has no known cause. Here the sample has 90,000 to 95,000 clones; roughly 80% occur a single time. The top ten clonotypes cover approximately 1.2% of the sample. Sequencing was performed on PBMCs. These receptors all come from a girl aged 2 to 9 in good health and CMV-seropositive.

This clone came up a few times. The chain has TRBV27 and TRBJ2-3, with TRBD2 as a possible D gene (5 bases). The V and J ends lost 3 bases and 3 bases respectively, with 19 bases between them. This CDR3 contains 17 residues. Germline V gene data show CDR1 as MNHEY and CDR2 as SMNVEV (reference sequence). CDR3 coding DNA: TGTGCCAGCAGTTTTGGTTTAGGACTCCTCCTTACAGATACGCAGTATTTT. This translates into CASSFGLGLLLTDTQYF.

There are a few counts of this clone. The J gene is TRBJ1-1, the V gene TRBV6-6; D remains unclear. Per germline, CDR1 MNHNY and CDR2 SVGAGI (reference sequence). V was pared by 7 bases and J by 4 bases, with 22 bases between. The length of the CDR3 is 16 residues. The chain's CDR3 is CASTDRIGQVGTEAFF. The CDR3 nucleotides are TGTGCCAGCACCGATAGAATTGGGCAGGTAGGCACTGAAGCTTTCTTT.

The chain joins TRBV4-2 to TRBJ2-7; 12 nucleotides line up with TRBD1. V lost 1 base and J lost 4; bases outside the gene matches: 2. CDR3 length: 15 residues. The V gene's germline CDR1 is LGHNA and CDR2 YNFKEQ. The CDR3 DNA follows: TGTGCCAGCAGCCAAGGGGGACAGGGGGCTTACGAGCAGTACTTC. Encoded protein: CASSQGGQGAYEQYF.

This chain joins TRBV5-1 and TRBJ2-2; 9 bases agree with TRBD1. Trimming removed 3 bases from V and 8 bases from J; junction bases left unmatched: 8. Per germline, CDR1 SGHRS and CDR2 YFSETQ. This CDR3 region has 15 residues. The DNA for the CDR3 is TGCGCCAGCAGCTCCGGGACAGGGACCTCTGGGGAGCTGTTTTTT. Translating gives CASSSGTGTSGELFF.

A word on this clone: The junction does not match germline at one end; this may be a read error. The chain links TRBV7-6 to TRBJ2-7, with 8 bases identical to TRBD1. The germline CDR1 and CDR2 sequences are SGHVS and FNYEAQ. The CDR3 is 13 residues long. The chain's CDR3 is CASSLGTPGQVTF. CDR3 bases: TGTGCCAGCAGCTTAGGGACGCCGGGACAGGTGACCTTC. Full variable domain (rest looked up from reference TRBV7-6 and TRBJ2-7): GAGVSQSPRYKVTKRGQDVALRCDPISGHVSLYWYRQALGQGPEFLTYFNYEAQQDKSGLPNDRFSAERPEGSISTLTIQRTEQRDSAMYRCASSLGTPGQVTFGPGTRLTVT.

V and J are TRBV19 and TRBJ1-1; D ambiguous. Germline V CDR1 and CDR2: LNHDA, SQIVND (reference sequence). V was clipped by 8 bases and J by 0 bases, with 10 bases between them. This CDR3 region has 13 residues. The CDR3 is CASSRNMNTEAFF. The CDR3 DNA reads TGTGCCAGTTCCAGGAACATGAACACTGAAGCTTTCTTT.

The chain joins TRBV7-6 to TRBJ2-1; D is unresolved. CDR1 is SGHVS, CDR2 FNYEAQ, per germline. V was cut by 1 base and J by 0 bases, with 13 bases left in between. This CDR3 region has 17 residues. For the CDR3, the DNA is TGTGCCAGCAGCTTAGATCTGCTTACGAGCTCCTACAATGAGCAGTTCTTC. Residues: CASSLDLLTSSYNEQFF.

The chain has TRBV28 and TRBJ2-2; 10 bases agree with TRBD1. The germline CDR1 and CDR2 sequences are MDHEN and SYDVKM. The CDR3 length is 16 residues. V was clipped by 4 bases and J by 8 bases; unmatched bases: 10. Written as DNA, the CDR3 is TGTGCCAGCAGTTCGCCGGGACAGGGGTTTGTTGGGGAGCTGTTTTTT. Translated, it gives CASSSPGQGFVGELFF. Together with reference TRBV28 and TRBJ2-2, the CDR3 gives the full variable domain: DVKVTQSSRYLVKRTGEKVFLECVQDMDHENMFWYRQDPGLGLRLIYFSYDVKMKEKGDIPEGYSVSREKKERFSLILESASTNQTSMYLCASSSPGQGFVGELFFGEGSRLTVL.

The genes are TRBV6-1 and TRBJ2-1; no clear D gene. Trimming removed 4 bases from V and 0 bases from J, with 13 bases in between. The CDR3 runs 16 residues. Germline V gene sequence: CDR1 MNHNS, CDR2 SASEGT. CDR3 DNA sequence: TGTGCCAGCAGTGTTTCGGTAACCACCTCCTACAATGAGCAGTTCTTC. This translates into CASSVSVTTSYNEQFF.

The chain uses TRBV5-6 and TRBJ2-1; 7 nucleotides agree with TRBD2. The CDR3 runs 13 residues. CDR1 and CDR2 (germline): SGHDT, YYEEEE. V lost 0 bases and J lost 10; bases outside the gene matches: 4. CDR3 coding DNA: TGTGCCAGCAGCTTGGGGACTAGTTACGAGCAGTTCTTC. This sequence encodes CASSLGTSYEQFF.

The chain links TRBV29-1 to TRBJ2-2; 7 nucleotides line up with TRBD2. Germline V gene lookup returns CDR1 SQVTM and CDR2 ANQGSEA. The CDR3 length is 14 residues. J lost 1 base, V lost 1 base, and 0 bases had no gene match. The CDR3 DNA is TGCAGCGTTGAAGCGGGAGGGAACACCGGGGAGCTGTTTTTT. Translation: CSVEAGGNTGELFF.

In this sample, this clone turned up once. J is TRBJ1-2 and V is TRBV23-1; no firm D call. TRBV23-1 is sorted into the ORF group, with uncertain function. This CDR3 has 15 amino acids. Trimming took 0 bases from V and 4 from J, leaving 12 bases between them. The CDR3 loop is CASSQSTNSFYGYTF. The CDR3 DNA is TGCGCCAGCAGTCAATCAACAAACAGCTTCTATGGCTACACCTTC.

V and J are TRBV6-5 and TRBJ2-3; tentatively, D is TRBD1 (5 bases). Germline lookup yields CDR1 MNHEY and CDR2 SVGAGI. Trimming pared 7 bases from V and 4 bases from J, leaving 12 bases between. This CDR3 is built from 13 residues. CDR3 DNA: TGTGCCAGCATGGGGAAGGGGTCAGATACGCAGTATTTT. It is translated as CASMGKGSDTQYF.

Concerning this clone itself: This sample also contains other DNA sequences that code for the same CDR3. V gene TRBV4-3 combines with J gene TRBJ2-5; no clear D gene. The CDR3 has 12 residues. CDR1 is LGHNA and CDR2 is YSLEER in the germline V gene. Trimming cost V 0 bases and J 4 bases, with 3 bases left between them. The CDR3 nucleotides read TGCGCCAGCAGCCAAGACAGAGAGACCCAGTACTTC. It encodes CASSQDRETQYF.